Below, 31 T cell receptor beta chains from the same sample are listed, as sequenced in a study of blood T cell repertoires in COVID-19. Libraries were prepared by immunoSEQ multiplex PCR; TCRdb keeps only in-frame clonotypes and omits some of them. Of about 160,000 clones in the sample, 70% to 90% were seen once. Sequencing was carried out using peripheral blood. These TCRs come from a woman between 45 and 60 years old with COVID-19, enrolled during active disease.

The V call is TRBV5-4, the J call TRBJ2-3; no reliable D call. Germline V CDR1 and CDR2: SGHNT, YYREEE (reference sequence). V lost 2 bases and J lost 0, with 10 bases in between. CDR3 length equals 15 residues. This CDR3 reads CASSFGYSSTDTQYF. The DNA of the CDR3 is TGTGCCAGCAGCTTCGGGTATTCTAGCACAGATACGCAGTATTTT.

The rearrangement uses TRBV19 and TRBJ1-6, with D perhaps TRBD1 (5 bases). Germline values: CDR1 LNHDA, CDR2 SQIVND (reference sequence). Deletions cut 2 bases from V and 9 bases from J, with 8 bases between. The CDR3 extends over 13 amino acids. The CDR3 bases are TGTGCCAGTAGTATAACCGGGGGTTCACCCCTCCACTTT. Translation gives CASSITGGSPLHF.

The chain couples TRBV9 to TRBJ2-5, with 9 bases that match TRBD2. V lost 2 bases, J lost 0 bases, and 5 bases stayed unmatched. The CDR3 has 16 residues. Germline assignment: CDR1 SGDLS and CDR2 YYNGEE. CDR3 amino acids: CASSVLASGNQETQYF. CDR3 sequence (DNA): TGTGCCAGCAGCGTGCTGGCTAGCGGGAACCAAGAGACCCAGTACTTC.

This rearrangement joins TRBV1 to TRBJ2-5; TRBD2 reflects the table's D call only, with no check against the DNA. TRBV1 is annotated as a pseudogene. This CDR3 spans 14 amino acids. The CDR3 loop reads CTSSQDLRRETQYF. For the CDR3, the DNA is TGCACCAGCAGCCAAGATCTTAGGAGGGAGACCCAGTACTTC.

This clone was counted once. The chain combines TRBV7-2 with TRBJ2-2; weak D call: TRBD2 (5 bases). The V end was cut by 5 bases, the J end by 10 bases, with 14 bases between. The germline CDR1 and CDR2 sequences are SGHTA and FQGNSA. The CDR3 is made up of 13 amino acids. Written as DNA, the CDR3 is TGTGCCAGCAGCCCTACGGGAACCCCGGAGCTGTTTTTT. Amino acids: CASSPTGTPELFF. Complete variable domain (other parts from reference TRBV7-2 and TRBJ2-2): GAGVSQSPSNKVTEKGKDVELRCDPISGHTALYWYRQSLGQGLEFLIYFQGNSAPDKSGLPSDRFSAERTGGSVSTLTIQRTQQEDSAVYLCASSPTGTPELFFGEGSRLTVL.

This clone was picked up one time. The rearrangement joins TRBV27 to TRBJ1-2; D is unclear. This CDR3 region has 12 residues. V was shortened by 6 bases and J by 8 bases, with 13 bases between the two germline ends. Germline V gene data show CDR1 as MNHEY and CDR2 as SMNVEV (reference sequence). DNA for the CDR3: TGTGCCAGCAGCTCCCCCGGAGAAGGCTACACCTTC. Its protein is CASSSPGEGYTF.

This clone was observed a handful of times. The chain has TRBV29-1 and TRBJ2-7; D gene uncertain. V was pared by 4 bases and J by 1 base, with 11 bases between. The germline V gene encodes CDR1 SQVTM and CDR2 ANQGSEA. CDR3 length: 13 amino acids. In DNA form, the CDR3 reads TGCAGCGTTGTTGTTTCCCTTTCCTACGAGCAGTACTTC. Its translation: CSVVVSLSYEQYF.

V and J are TRBV4-1 and TRBJ2-5, with 7 bases matching TRBD1. This CDR3 comprises 15 residues. The V and J ends lost 3 bases and 2 bases, in that order; junction bases with no gene match: 6. Germline V gene data show CDR1 as MGHRA and CDR2 as YSYEKL. CDR3 DNA: TGCGCCAGCAGCCAGACGGCACAGGGGCAAGAGACCCAGTACTTC. Translating it yields CASSQTAQGQETQYF.

This rearrangement joins TRBV5-5 to TRBJ2-5, with TRBD1 matching 10 bases. The V gene's germline CDR1 is SGHKS and CDR2 YYEKEE (reference sequence). This CDR3 has 14 residues. V lost 3 bases to trimming and J lost 9 bases; unmatched junction nucleotides: 8. In DNA, the CDR3 is TGTGCCAGCAGCTCACCGGGACAGGGGTCGCCCCAGTACTTC. Protein sequence: CASSSPGQGSPQYF.

CDR3 nucleotide sequence: TGTGCCAGCAGCTTATTGCGTAGCTCCTACGAGCAGTACTTC. Its protein product is CASSLLRSSYEQYF. The chain is built from TRBV11-2 and TRBJ2-7; the D is unclear. The CDR3 sequence is 14 residues long. V was clipped by 2 bases and J by 0 bases, with 8 bases between them. The germline V gene encodes CDR1 SGHAT and CDR2 FQNNGV.

V usage is TRBV20-1 and J usage is TRBJ1-5; TRBD1 aligns across 8 bases. V lost 3 bases and J lost 15; bases outside the gene matches: 7. This CDR3 contains 11 residues. Germline values: CDR1 DFQATT, CDR2 SNEGSKA (reference sequence). CDR3 nucleotides: TGCAGTGCTAGGTTGGACAGGGAATGGCATTTT. Its protein is CSARLDREWHF.

In its sample, this clone was seen a few times. The chain uses TRBV3-1 (or the pseudogene TRBV3-2) and TRBJ2-2, with TRBD2 matching over 11 bases. The V gene end was trimmed by 4 bases and the J gene end by 6 bases; junction bases not matched to a gene: 7. The CDR3 covers 16 residues. Germline CDR1 and CDR2: LGHDT and YNNKEL (reference sequence). CDR3 bases: TGTGCCAGCAGCCCCCTGACTAGCGGGGCGGCCGGGGAGCTGTTTTTT. Translation gives CASSPLTSGAAGELFF.

The V and J genes are TRBV7-2 and TRBJ2-7; perhaps TRBD2 as D (6 bases). The CDR3 has 16 residues. The V end lost 0 bases, the J end lost 0 bases, and 12 bases lay between the germline ends. Germline assignment: CDR1 SGHTA and CDR2 FQGNSA. Here the CDR3 reads CASSLALAGNSYEQYF. Written as DNA, the CDR3 is TGTGCCAGCAGCTTAGCGCTGGCGGGGAACTCCTACGAGCAGTACTTC.

This clone was picked up one time. The chain recombines TRBV27 with TRBJ2-5; tentative D call: TRBD1 (6 bases). Trimming cost V 2 bases and J 5 bases, with 18 bases left between them. CDR1 and CDR2 from the germline V gene are MNHEY and SMNVEV (reference sequence). The CDR3 covers 16 residues. CDR3 sequence: CASSLIGTNRWETQYF. As DNA, the CDR3 is TGTGCCAGCAGTTTAATCGGGACAAATCGGTGGGAGACCCAGTACTTC.

The chain couples TRBV5-1 to TRBJ2-7, with 10 bases aligning to TRBD1. Per the germline V gene, CDR1 is SGHRS and CDR2 is YFSETQ. With 0 bases clipped from V and 4 bases from J, the junction kept 4 bases outside the gene matches. The CDR3 contains 15 residues. CDR3 sequence (DNA): TGCGCCAGCAGCTTGGGACAGGGGGCTTCGTACGAGCAGTACTTC. Translating gives CASSLGQGASYEQYF.

The rearrangement joins TRBV5-4 to TRBJ1-4; 12 positions agree with TRBD1. The junction had 12 bases not matched to a gene; V was cut back by 4 bases and J by 8 bases. CDR3 length: 17 residues. Germline lookup yields CDR1 SGHNT and CDR2 YYREEE (reference sequence). The CDR3 DNA sequence: TGTGCCAGCAGCAAGGGACAGGGGGCAGCGTTTCAAGAAAAACTGTTTTTT. Translated, it gives CASSKGQGAAFQEKLFF.

V gene TRBV4-1 combines with J gene TRBJ2-2; D remains ambiguous. The CDR3 contains 14 residues. Trimming left V 0 bases short and J 6 bases short, with 8 bases between. Germline lookup yields CDR1 MGHRA and CDR2 YSYEKL. CDR3 bases: TGCGCCAGCAGCCAAGATCATATAGCCGGGGAGCTGTTTTTT. This codes for CASSQDHIAGELFF.

For this clone: Compared with germline, one end of the junction differs, possibly owing to a read error. This rearrangement joins TRBV7-3 to TRBJ2-3; 8 bases map to TRBD1. Looked up from germline, CDR1 is SGHTA and CDR2 is FQGTGA. The CDR3 length is 14 residues. For the CDR3, the DNA is TGTGCCAGCAGCCGGGACAGGAGCATAGATACGCAGTATTTT. This codes for CASSRDRSIDTQYF. The variable domain in full, with the rest retrieved from reference TRBV7-3 and TRBJ2-3, is GAGVSQTPSNKVTEKGKYVELRCDPISGHTALYWYRQSLGQGPEFLIYFQGTGAADDSGLPNDRFFAVRPEGSVSTLKIQRTERGDSAVYLCASSRDRSIDTQYFGPGTRLTVL.

The rearrangement uses TRBV7-9 and TRBJ2-7; D possibly corresponds to TRBD2 (5 bases). Germline CDR1 and CDR2: SEHNR and FQNEAQ (reference sequence). V gave up 6 bases and J gave up 2 bases, with 14 bases separating them. The CDR3 has 14 residues. Here the CDR3 DNA reads TGTGCCAGCAGTAGAGGGCGCCTCACCTACGAGCAGTACTTC. Translated, it gives CASSRGRLTYEQYF.

The J gene is TRBJ1-2, the V gene TRBV19; a weak D match, TRBD1 (5 bases). V lost 4 bases, J lost 4 bases, and 19 bases lay in between. The CDR3 loop spans 16 amino acids. Germline CDR1 is LNHDA and CDR2 is SQIVND (reference sequence). The CDR3 DNA sequence: TGTGCCAGTAGTACCCTTGGCGGGGCTCGAGTCTATGGCTACACCTTC. This translates into CASSTLGGARVYGYTF.

The chain combines TRBV3-1 (or the pseudogene TRBV3-2) with TRBJ2-4; 8 positions match TRBD1. Unmatched junction bases numbered 5, after V lost 4 bases and J lost 3 bases. The CDR3 totals 15 residues. Per germline, CDR1 LGHDT and CDR2 YNNKEL (reference sequence). The CDR3 bases are TGTGCCAGCAGCCGCCCACAGGGGGACAAAAACATTCAGTACTTC. It specifies CASSRPQGDKNIQYF.

This sequence joins TRBV7-2 and TRBJ1-2; the D gene is possibly TRBD1 (5 bases). The CDR3 covers 14 residues. V dropped 0 bases and J dropped 2 bases, with 7 bases sitting between them. The germline CDR1 and CDR2 sequences are SGHTA and FQGNSA. This CDR3 is CASSLAQGNYGYTF. DNA for the CDR3: TGTGCCAGCAGCTTAGCGCAGGGAAACTATGGCTACACCTTC.

The J gene is TRBJ1-3, the V gene TRBV28; 8 bases align to TRBD1. This CDR3 comprises 16 residues. Germline V CDR1 and CDR2: MDHEN, SYDVKM. V lost 5 bases and J lost 0; bases outside the gene matches: 6. CDR3 amino acids: CASSVLGQGSGNTIYF. In DNA, the CDR3 is TGTGCCAGCAGTGTGCTTGGACAGGGCTCTGGAAACACCATATATTTT.

The chain couples TRBV11-3 to TRBJ2-3; TRBD1 matches at 8 bases. V was clipped by 8 bases and J by 0 bases; unmatched bases: 7. The length of the CDR3 is 15 residues. Germline V lookup: CDR1 SGHNT, CDR2 YENEEA. CDR3 sequence: CASAFYRGSTDTQYF. The CDR3 nucleotides are TGTGCCAGCGCGTTCTACAGGGGGAGCACAGATACGCAGTATTTT.

The V gene is TRBV7-2, the J gene TRBJ1-4, with 10 positions matching TRBD1. Germline trimming cut 0 bases from V and 7 bases from J; bases unmatched to any gene: 2. Germline assignment: CDR1 SGHTA and CDR2 FQGNSA. This CDR3 contains 15 residues. Written as DNA, the CDR3 is TGTGCCAGCAGCTTAGCGGGACAGGGGTCTGAAAAACTGTTTTTT. Translating it yields CASSLAGQGSEKLFF. The variable domain in full, completed from reference TRBV7-2 and TRBJ1-4, reads GAGVSQSPSNKVTEKGKDVELRCDPISGHTALYWYRQSLGQGLEFLIYFQGNSAPDKSGLPSDRFSAERTGGSVSTLTIQRTQQEDSAVYLCASSLAGQGSEKLFFGSGTQLSVL.

The rearrangement uses TRBV12-3 or TRBV12-4 and TRBJ2-3, with D uncertain. The CDR3 is 13 amino acids. Trimming removed 0 bases at V and 5 bases at J, with 6 bases between. The CDR3 protein is CASSLALVDTQYF. CDR3 DNA: TGTGCCAGCAGTTTAGCTCTCGTAGATACGCAGTATTTT.

The V and J genes are TRBV7-2 and TRBJ2-5; no clear D. CDR1 is SGHTA, CDR2 FQGNSA, per germline. The CDR3 totals 14 residues. Trimming pared 2 bases from V and 5 bases from J, leaving 12 bases between. The CDR3 here is CASSLRLDGETQYF. The CDR3 DNA reads TGTGCCAGCAGCTTAAGGCTAGACGGGGAGACCCAGTACTTC.

In DNA, the CDR3 is TGTGCCAGCAGCCACGTCACGGGGAGTAACACTGAAGCTTTCTTT. As protein: CASSHVTGSNTEAFF. The rearrangement joins TRBV3-1 (or the pseudogene TRBV3-2) to TRBJ1-1; no definite D call. This CDR3 spans 15 amino acids. V was trimmed by 3 bases and J by 2 bases, leaving 13 bases between them. Germline V gives CDR1 LGHDT, CDR2 YNNKEL (reference sequence).

This chain links TRBV7-2 with TRBJ1-6; 9 nucleotides align to TRBD1. The junction had 9 bases not matched to a gene; V was cut back by 2 bases and J by 13 bases. The CDR3 has 15 residues. Germline loops: CDR1 SGHTA, CDR2 FQGNSA. The CDR3 reads CASSLPPGQGYPLHF. CDR3 nucleotide sequence: TGTGCCAGCAGCTTACCCCCGGGACAGGGTTACCCCCTCCACTTT.

V is TRBV5-1 and J is TRBJ1-4; 11 bases are shared with TRBD1. V lost 4 bases, J lost 8 bases, and 7 bases stayed unmatched. Germline CDR1 is SGHRS and CDR2 is YFSETQ. The CDR3 covers 15 residues. CDR3 sequence (DNA): TGCGCCAGCAGCGCGGGAGGGACAGGGGGAGAAAAACTGTTTTTT. This encodes CASSAGGTGGEKLFF. Full variable domain (missing parts from reference TRBV5-1 and TRBJ1-4): KAGVTQTPRYLIKTRGQQVTLSCSPISGHRSVSWYQQTPGQGLQFLFEYFSETQRNKGNFPGRFSGRQFSNSRSEMNVSTLELGDSALYLCASSAGGTGGEKLFFGSGTQLSVL.

The J gene is TRBJ2-1, the V gene TRBV19; D perhaps matches TRBD2 (7 bases). This CDR3 spans 15 amino acids. V shed 6 bases and J shed 2 bases, with 14 bases lying between them. Germline-derived CDR1 and CDR2 are LNHDA and SQIVND (reference sequence). The DNA of the CDR3 is TGTGCCAGTAGCCTGGGGCGGGGGCCCTACAATGAGCAGTTCTTC. This encodes CASSLGRGPYNEQFF.